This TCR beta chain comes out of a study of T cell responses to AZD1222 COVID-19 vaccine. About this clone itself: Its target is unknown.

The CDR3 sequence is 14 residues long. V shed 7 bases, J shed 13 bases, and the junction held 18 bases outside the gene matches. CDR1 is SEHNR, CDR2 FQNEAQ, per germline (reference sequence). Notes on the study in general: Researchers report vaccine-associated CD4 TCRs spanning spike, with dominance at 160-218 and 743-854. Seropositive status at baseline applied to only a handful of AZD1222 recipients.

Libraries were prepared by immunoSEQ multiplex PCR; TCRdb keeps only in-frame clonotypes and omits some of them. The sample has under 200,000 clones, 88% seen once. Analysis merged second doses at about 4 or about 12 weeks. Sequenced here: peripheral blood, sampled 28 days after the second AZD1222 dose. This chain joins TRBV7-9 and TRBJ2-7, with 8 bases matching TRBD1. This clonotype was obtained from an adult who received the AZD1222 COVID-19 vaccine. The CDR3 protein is CASTATGALRIQYF. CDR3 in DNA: TGTGCCAGCACCGCGACAGGGGCCCTACGGATTCAATACTTC.